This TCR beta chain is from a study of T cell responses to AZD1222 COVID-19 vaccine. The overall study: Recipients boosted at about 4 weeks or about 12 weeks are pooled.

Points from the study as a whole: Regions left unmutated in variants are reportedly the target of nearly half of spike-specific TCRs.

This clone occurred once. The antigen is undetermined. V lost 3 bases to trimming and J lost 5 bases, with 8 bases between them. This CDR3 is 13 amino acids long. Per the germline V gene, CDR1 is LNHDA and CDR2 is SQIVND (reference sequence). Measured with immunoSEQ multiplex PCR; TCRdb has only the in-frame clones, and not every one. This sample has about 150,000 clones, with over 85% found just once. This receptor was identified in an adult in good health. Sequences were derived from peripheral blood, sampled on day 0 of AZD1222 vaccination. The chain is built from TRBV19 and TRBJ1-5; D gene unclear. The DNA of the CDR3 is TGTGCCAGTAGTATTGATGCTCATCAGCCCCAGCATTTT. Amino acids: CASSIDAHQPQHF.